The clone carrying this T cell receptor (beta chain) was found once. The antigen remains undetermined. The data stem from a study of PD-1 blockade in classical Hodgkin lymphoma. The study's findings and limits: With respect to the repertoire differences, their causes, possibly disease activity or prior therapy, remain undefined. Newly diagnosed patients reportedly trailed healthy donors in baseline TCR diversity.

Time point given: newly diagnosed, previously untreated cHL patient sample. Comparison used PBMCs from newly diagnosed, untreated classical Hodgkin lymphoma. Using immunoSEQ multiplex PCR, the repertoire was profiled, and TCRdb retains in-frame clones only, with some absent. The sample carries roughly 70,000 clones, roughly 92% recorded once. The sequence was collected from a human donor with classical Hodgkin lymphoma. Sequenced: peripheral blood mononuclear cells (PBMCs).

CDR3 residues: CASSSGGGGDTGELFF. The CDR3 DNA follows: TGTGCCAGCAGCTCCGGAGGGGGGGGCGACACCGGGGAGCTGTTTTTT. The V call is TRBV7-2, the J call TRBJ2-2; D perhaps matches TRBD2 (7 bases). V lost 4 bases, J lost 3 bases, and 15 bases lay in between. The germline V gene encodes CDR1 SGHTA and CDR2 FQGNSA. This CDR3 is 16 amino acids long.